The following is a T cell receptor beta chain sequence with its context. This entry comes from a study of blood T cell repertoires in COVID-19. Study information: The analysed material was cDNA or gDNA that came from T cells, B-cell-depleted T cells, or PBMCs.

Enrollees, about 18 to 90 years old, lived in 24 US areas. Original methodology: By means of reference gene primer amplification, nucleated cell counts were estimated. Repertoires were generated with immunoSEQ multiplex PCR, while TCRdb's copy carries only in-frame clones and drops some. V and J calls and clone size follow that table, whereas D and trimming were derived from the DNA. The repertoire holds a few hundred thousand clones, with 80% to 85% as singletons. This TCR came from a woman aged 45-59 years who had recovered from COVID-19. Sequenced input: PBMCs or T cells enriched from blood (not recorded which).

The CDR3: CASRPDRAYGYTF. CDR3 nucleotide sequence: TGCGCCAGCAGACCCGACAGGGCTTATGGCTACACCTTC. This chain links TRBV4-1 with TRBJ1-2; 7 bases align to TRBD1. The CDR3 extends over 13 amino acids. Germline V gives CDR1 MGHRA, CDR2 YSYEKL. V lost 6 bases, J lost 5 bases, and 6 bases stayed unmatched.